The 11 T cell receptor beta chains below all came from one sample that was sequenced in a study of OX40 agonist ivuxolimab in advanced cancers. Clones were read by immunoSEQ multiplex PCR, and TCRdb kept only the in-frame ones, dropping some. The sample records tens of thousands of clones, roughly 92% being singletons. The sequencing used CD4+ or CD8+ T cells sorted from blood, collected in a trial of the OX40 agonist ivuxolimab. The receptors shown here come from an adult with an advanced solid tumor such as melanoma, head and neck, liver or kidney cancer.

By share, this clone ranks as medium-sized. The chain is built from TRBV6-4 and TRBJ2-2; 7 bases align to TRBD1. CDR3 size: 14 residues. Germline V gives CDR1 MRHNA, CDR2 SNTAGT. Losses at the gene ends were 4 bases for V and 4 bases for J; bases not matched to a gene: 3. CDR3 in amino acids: CASSVGQFTGELFF. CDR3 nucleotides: TGTGCCAGCAGTGTGGGACAGTTCACCGGGGAGCTGTTTTTT.

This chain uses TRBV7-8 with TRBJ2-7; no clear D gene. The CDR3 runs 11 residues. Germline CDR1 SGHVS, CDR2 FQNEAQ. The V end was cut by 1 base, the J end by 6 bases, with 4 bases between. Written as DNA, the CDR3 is TGTGCCAGCAGCTTAGAGTTCGAGCAGTACTTC. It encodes CASSLEFEQYF.

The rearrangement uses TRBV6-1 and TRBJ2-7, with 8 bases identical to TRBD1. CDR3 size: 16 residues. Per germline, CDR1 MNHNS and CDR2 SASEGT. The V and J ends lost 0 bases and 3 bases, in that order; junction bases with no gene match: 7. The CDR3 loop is CASSEAAGGYDYEQYF. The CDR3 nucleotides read TGTGCCAGCAGTGAAGCTGCAGGGGGCTACGACTACGAGCAGTACTTC.

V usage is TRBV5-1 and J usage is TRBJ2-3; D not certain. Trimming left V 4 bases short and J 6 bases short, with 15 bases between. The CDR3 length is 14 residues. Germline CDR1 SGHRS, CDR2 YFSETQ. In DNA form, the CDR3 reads TGCGCCAGCAGCGAAGACGGCCGGTTGGATACGCAGTATTTT. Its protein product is CASSEDGRLDTQYF.

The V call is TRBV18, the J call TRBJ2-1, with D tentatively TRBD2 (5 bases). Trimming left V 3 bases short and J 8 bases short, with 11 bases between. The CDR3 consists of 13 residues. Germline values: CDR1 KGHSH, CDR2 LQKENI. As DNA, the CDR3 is TGTGCCAGCTCACCCCGGGGTATTGATGAGCAGTTCTTC. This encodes CASSPRGIDEQFF. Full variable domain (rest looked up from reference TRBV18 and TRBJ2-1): NAGVMQNPRHLVRRRGQEARLRCSPMKGHSHVYWYRQLPEEGLKFMVYLQKENIIDESGMPKERFSAEFPKEGPSILRIQQVVRGDSAAYFCASSPRGIDEQFFGPGTRLTVL.

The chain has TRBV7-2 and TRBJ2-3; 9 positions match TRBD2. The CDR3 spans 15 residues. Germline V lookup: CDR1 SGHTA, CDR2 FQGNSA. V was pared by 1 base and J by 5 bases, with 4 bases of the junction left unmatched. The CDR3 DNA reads TGTGCCAGCAGCTTAGGGGTTAGCGGGGGAGATACGCAGTATTTT. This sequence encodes CASSLGVSGGDTQYF.

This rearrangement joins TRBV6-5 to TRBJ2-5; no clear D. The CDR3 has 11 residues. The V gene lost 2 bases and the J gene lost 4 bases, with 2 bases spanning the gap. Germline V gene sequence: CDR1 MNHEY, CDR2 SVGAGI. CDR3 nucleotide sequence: TGTGCCAGCAGTTACGGAGAGACCCAGTACTTC. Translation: CASSYGETQYF.

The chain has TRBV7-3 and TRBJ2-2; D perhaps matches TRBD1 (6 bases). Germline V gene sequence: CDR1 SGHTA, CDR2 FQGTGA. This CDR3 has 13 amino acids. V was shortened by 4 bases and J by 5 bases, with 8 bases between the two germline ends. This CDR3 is CASSYRETGELFF. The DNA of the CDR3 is TGTGCCAGCAGCTACAGGGAGACCGGGGAGCTGTTTTTT.

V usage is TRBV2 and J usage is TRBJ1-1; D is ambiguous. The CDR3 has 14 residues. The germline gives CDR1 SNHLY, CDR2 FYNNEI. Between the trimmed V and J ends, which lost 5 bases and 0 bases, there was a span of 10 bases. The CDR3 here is CASSPQLMNTEAFF. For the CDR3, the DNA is TGTGCCAGCAGTCCACAGCTTATGAACACTGAAGCTTTCTTT.

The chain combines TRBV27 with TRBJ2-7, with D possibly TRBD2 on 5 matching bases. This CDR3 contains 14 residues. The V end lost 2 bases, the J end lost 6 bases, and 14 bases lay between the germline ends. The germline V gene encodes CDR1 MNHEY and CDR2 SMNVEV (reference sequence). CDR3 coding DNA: TGTGCCAGCAGTTTAACGCTAGCCGCCTCCGAGCAGTACTTC. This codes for CASSLTLAASEQYF.

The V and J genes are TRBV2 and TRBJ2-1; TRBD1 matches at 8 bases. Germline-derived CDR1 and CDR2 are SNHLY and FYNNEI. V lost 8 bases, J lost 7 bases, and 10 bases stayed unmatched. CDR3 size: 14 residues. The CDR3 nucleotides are TGTGCCAGCGGGAAGGACAGGGCCGTGAATGAGCAGTTCTTC. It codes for CASGKDRAVNEQFF.